The next 12 T cell receptor beta chains were all read from a single sample in a study of cytomegalovirus exposure and HLA in healthy donors. Measured with immunoSEQ multiplex PCR; TCRdb has only the in-frame clones, and not every one. The table shows roughly 180,000 clones, with over 65% occurring only once. The material sequenced was PBMCs. The receptors derive from a young man in good health and CMV-seropositive.

The V call is TRBV7-2, the J call TRBJ2-7; 7 bases match TRBD2. The CDR3 contains 16 residues. From germline, CDR1 is SGHTA and CDR2 FQGNSA. V lost 1 base and J lost 4; bases outside the gene matches: 10. This chain's CDR3 is CASSLDAGATAYEQYF. The CDR3, as DNA: TGTGCCAGCAGCTTAGACGCGGGAGCTACAGCGTACGAGCAGTACTTC.

The V gene is TRBV9, the J gene TRBJ1-3; 7 nucleotides match TRBD1. CDR3 length: 14 residues. The trim removed 4 bases at V and 2 bases at J, leaving 3 bases unmatched. Germline V gives CDR1 SGDLS, CDR2 YYNGEE. The DNA of the CDR3 is TGTGCCAGCAGCACCCAGGGGGCTGGAAACACCATATATTTT. Amino acids: CASSTQGAGNTIYF.

The chain carries TRBV9 and TRBJ2-1; 8 nucleotides align to TRBD2. The CDR3 covers 12 residues. Germline CDR1 reads SGDLS; CDR2 reads YYNGEE. V gave up 8 bases and J gave up 4 bases; unmatched junction bases: 2. CDR3 protein: CASTSGYNEQFF. The CDR3 nucleotides read TGTGCCAGTACTAGCGGATACAATGAGCAGTTCTTC. Full variable domain (rest looked up from reference TRBV9 and TRBJ2-1): DSGVTQTPKHLITATGQRVTLRCSPRSGDLSVYWYQQSLDQGLQFLIQYYNGEERAKGNILERFSAQQFPDLHSELNLSSLELGDSALYFCASTSGYNEQFFGPGTRLTVL.

The chain couples TRBV6-4 to TRBJ2-1; 12 positions agree with TRBD2. Germline V gene sequence: CDR1 MRHNA, CDR2 SNTAGT. V trimming: 3 bases; J trimming: 6 bases; junction bases outside the gene matches: 3. This CDR3 comprises 15 residues. The DNA of the CDR3 is TGTGCCAGCAGTGATGGGGGACTAGCGGGCAATGAGCAGTTCTTC. This encodes CASSDGGLAGNEQFF.

The CDR3 loop reads CASSSGTGTYNEQFF. As DNA, the CDR3 is TGTGCCAGCAGCTCCGGGACAGGTACCTACAATGAGCAGTTCTTC. The chain joins TRBV6-4 to TRBJ2-1; TRBD1 aligns across 8 bases. The CDR3 covers 15 residues. V lost 6 bases to trimming and J lost 2 bases; unmatched junction nucleotides: 6. Germline CDR1 is MRHNA and CDR2 is SNTAGT.

The CDR3: CASSSRTGGLKETQYF. The CDR3 nucleotides read TGTGCCAGCAGTTCCCGGACAGGGGGTTTAAAAGAGACCCAGTACTTC. The chain recombines TRBV27 with TRBJ2-5; TRBD1 matches 10 bases. The germline CDR1 and CDR2 sequences are MNHEY and SMNVEV (reference sequence). V trimming: 4 bases; J trimming: 3 bases; junction bases outside the gene matches: 8. The CDR3 is 16 residues long.

The chain has TRBV9 and TRBJ2-3; 14 bases are a match to TRBD2. The CDR3 spans 16 residues. V was pared by 2 bases and J by 7 bases, with 6 bases of the junction left unmatched. Germline CDR1 SGDLS, CDR2 YYNGEE. CDR3 region: CASSVGTSGSGHTQYF. In DNA form, the CDR3 reads TGTGCCAGCAGCGTCGGGACTAGCGGGAGTGGGCATACGCAGTATTTT.

V gene TRBV28 combines with J gene TRBJ2-1; tentative D call: TRBD1 (6 bases). The CDR3 has 18 amino acids. CDR1 is MDHEN, CDR2 SYDVKM, per germline. The V end was cut by 3 bases, the J end by 4 bases, with 22 bases between. CDR3 sequence: CASSFTRPGQYKYNEQFF. The CDR3 DNA reads TGTGCCAGCAGTTTCACCCGCCCCGGACAGTACAAATACAATGAGCAGTTCTTC.

V usage is TRBV7-3 and J usage is TRBJ2-3; 8 nucleotides match TRBD2. Germline trimming cut 4 bases from V and 1 base from J; bases unmatched to any gene: 10. Per germline, CDR1 SGHTA and CDR2 FQGTGA. The CDR3 is 17 residues long. DNA of the CDR3: TGTGCCAGCAGCTCCGGGGCGAGCGGGAGCGGCACAGATACGCAGTATTTT. This sequence encodes CASSSGASGSGTDTQYF. The full variable domain, completed using reference TRBV7-3 and TRBJ2-3, is GAGVSQTPSNKVTEKGKYVELRCDPISGHTALYWYRQSLGQGPEFLIYFQGTGAADDSGLPNDRFFAVRPEGSVSTLKIQRTERGDSAVYLCASSSGASGSGTDTQYFGPGTRLTVL.

The V call is TRBV15, the J call TRBJ2-4; D ambiguous. Trimming shortened V by 5 bases and J by 1 base, and 9 bases separated the two germline ends. CDR3 size: 14 residues. CDR1 LNHNV and CDR2 YYDKDF come from the germline V gene (reference sequence). The chain's CDR3 is CATSPPVAKNIQYF. As DNA, the CDR3 is TGTGCCACCAGCCCCCCGGTGGCCAAAAACATTCAGTACTTC.

V is TRBV18 and J is TRBJ2-1; 11 bases align to TRBD2. The CDR3 is 16 amino acids. The V gene's germline CDR1 is KGHSH and CDR2 LQKENI. With V trimmed by 3 bases and J by 4 bases, 5 bases remained unmatched. Written as DNA, the CDR3 is TGTGCCAGCTCACCTCCGGGACTAGCGGCTTACAATGAGCAGTTCTTC. Translated, it gives CASSPPGLAAYNEQFF.

This chain links TRBV7-8 with TRBJ1-1; D gene uncertain. Germline lookup yields CDR1 SGHVS and CDR2 FQNEAQ. This CDR3 has 17 amino acids. V gave up 3 bases and J gave up 1 base, with 18 bases separating them. CDR3: CASSFPGQQIGNTEAFF. In nucleotides, the CDR3 is TGTGCCAGCAGCTTCCCAGGTCAGCAAATAGGGAACACTGAAGCTTTCTTT. The variable domain in full, with the rest retrieved from reference TRBV7-8 and TRBJ1-1, is GAGVSQSPRYKVAKRGQDVALRCDPISGHVSLFWYQQALGQGPEFLTYFQNEAQLDKSGLPSDRFFAERPEGSVSTLKIQRTQQEDSAVYLCASSFPGQQIGNTEAFFGQGTRLTVV.